This T cell receptor (beta chain) originates from a study of control samples from healthy donors and cancer patients. The repertoire was sequenced with immunoSEQ multiplex PCR; TCRdb's copy has only in-frame clones and lacks some. This table holds approximately 120,000 clones, 90% found once. Germline V gives CDR1 LGHDT, CDR2 YNNKEL (reference sequence). Trimming took off 0 bases at V and 13 bases at J, with 9 bases between the two ends. CDR3 length: 12 amino acids. This receptor was identified in a human donor in good health. The donor label of this sample is uncertain. Sequences were obtained from blood. This chain joins TRBV3-1 (or the pseudogene TRBV3-2) and TRBJ1-4; D is undetermined. CDR3 sequence reads: CASSQEGRGLFF. Here the CDR3 DNA reads TGTGCCAGCAGCCAAGAAGGTAGAGGACTGTTTTTT.